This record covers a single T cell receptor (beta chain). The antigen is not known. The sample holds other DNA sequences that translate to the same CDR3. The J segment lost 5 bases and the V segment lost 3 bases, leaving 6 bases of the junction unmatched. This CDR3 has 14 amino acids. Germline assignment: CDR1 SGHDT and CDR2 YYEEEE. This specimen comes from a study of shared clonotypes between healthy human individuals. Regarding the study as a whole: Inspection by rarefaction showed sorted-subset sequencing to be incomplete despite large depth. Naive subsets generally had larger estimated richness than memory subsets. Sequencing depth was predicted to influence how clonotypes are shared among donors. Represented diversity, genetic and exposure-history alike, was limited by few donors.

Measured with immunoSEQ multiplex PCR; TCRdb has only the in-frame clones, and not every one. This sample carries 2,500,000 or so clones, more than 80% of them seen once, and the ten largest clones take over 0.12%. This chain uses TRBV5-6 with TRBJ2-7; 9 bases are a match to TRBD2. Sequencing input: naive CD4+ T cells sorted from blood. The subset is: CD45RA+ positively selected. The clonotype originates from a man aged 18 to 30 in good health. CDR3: CASSSPGLANEQYF. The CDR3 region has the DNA TGTGCCAGCAGCTCACCGGGACTAGCAAACGAGCAGTACTTC.